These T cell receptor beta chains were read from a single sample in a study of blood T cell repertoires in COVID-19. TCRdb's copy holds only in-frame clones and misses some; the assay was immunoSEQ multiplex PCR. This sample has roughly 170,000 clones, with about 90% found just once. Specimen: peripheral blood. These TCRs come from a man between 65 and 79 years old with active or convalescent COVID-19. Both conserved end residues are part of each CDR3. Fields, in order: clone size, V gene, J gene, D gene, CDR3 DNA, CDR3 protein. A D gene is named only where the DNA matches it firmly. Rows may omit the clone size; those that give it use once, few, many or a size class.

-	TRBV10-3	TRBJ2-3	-	TGTGCCATTCGTCCGGGGGGCAGCACAGATACGCAGTATTTT	CAIRPGGSTDTQYF
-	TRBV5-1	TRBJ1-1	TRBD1	TGCGCCAGCAGCATTACAGGGGAGATCACTGAAGCTTTCTTT	CASSITGEITEAFF
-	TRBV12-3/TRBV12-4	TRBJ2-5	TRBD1	TGTGCCAGCAGGGGACAGGGAGCCCAGACCCAGTACTTC	CASRGQGAQTQYF
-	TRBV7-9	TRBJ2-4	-	TGTGCCAGCAGCCCCCGACAGGAGACAAACATTCAGTACTTC	CASSPRQETNIQYF
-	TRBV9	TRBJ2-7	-	TGTGCCAGCAGCGGTAACAGCGGCGAGCAGTACTTC	CASSGNSGEQYF
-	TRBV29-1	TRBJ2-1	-	TGCAGCGTTGGAAGGGGGAACTACAATGAGCAGTTCTTC	CSVGRGNYNEQFF
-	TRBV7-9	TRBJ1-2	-	TGTGCCAGCAGCTTAGTCGCTTCAGGGTGGCCCCCTGGCTACACCTTC	CASSLVASGWPPGYTF
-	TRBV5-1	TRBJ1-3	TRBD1	TGCGCCAGCAGCTTGTGGGGACAGGGCTCTGGAAACACCATATATTTT	CASSLWGQGSGNTIYF
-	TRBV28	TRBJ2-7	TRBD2	TGTGCCAGCAGGTTACTAGCGGGAGGGCTGTGGACCTACGAGCAGTACTTC	CASRLLAGGLWTYEQYF
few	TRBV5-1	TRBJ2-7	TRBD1	TGCGCCAGCAGCTTAGGACAGGGGTTTCCTAGCGAGCAGTACTTC	CASSLGQGFPSEQYF
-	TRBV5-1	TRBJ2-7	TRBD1	TGCGCCAGCAGCCAGGGACAGAGCTTGAGAGAGCAGTACTTC	CASSQGQSLREQYF
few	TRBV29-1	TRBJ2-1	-	TGCAGCGTTGCGAGACAGTCGGCGGATGAGCAGTTCTTC	CSVARQSADEQFF
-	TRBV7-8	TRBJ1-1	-	TGTGCCAGCAGCTTACAGGGCGTCACTGAAGCTTTCTTT	CASSLQGVTEAFF
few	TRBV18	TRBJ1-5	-	TGTGCCAGCTCATGGGGACAAGATCCTAATCAGCCCCAGCATTTT	CASSWGQDPNQPQHF
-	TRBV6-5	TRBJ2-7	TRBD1	TGTGCCAGCAGACCCGGGACAGGGGCATCCTACGAGCAGTACTTC	CASRPGTGASYEQYF
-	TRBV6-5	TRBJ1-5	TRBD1	TGTGCCAGCAGTTACACGGGACAGGGCCAGCCCCAGCATTTT	CASSYTGQGQPQHF
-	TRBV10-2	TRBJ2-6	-	TGCGCCAGCAGTGGTAGCTCTGGGGCCAACGTCCTGACTTTC	CASSGSSGANVLTF
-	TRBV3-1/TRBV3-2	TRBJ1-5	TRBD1	TGTGCCAGCAGCCGAGGGACAGGGTTACGAAATCAGCCCCAGCATTTT	CASSRGTGLRNQPQHF
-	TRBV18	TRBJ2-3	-	TGTGCCAGCTCACCAGCCGGGAGTGCACCAGATACGCAGTATTTT	CASSPAGSAPDTQYF
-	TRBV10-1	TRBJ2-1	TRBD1	TGCGCCAGCAGTGGCACAGGGGGCTCCTACAATGAGCAGTTCTTC	CASSGTGGSYNEQFF
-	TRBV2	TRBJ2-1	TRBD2	TGTGCCAGCAGCCTGAGCGGGGGGGGCTCCTACAATGAGCAGTTCTTC	CASSLSGGGSYNEQFF
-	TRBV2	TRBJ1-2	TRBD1	TGTGCCAGCAGTGGACAGGGGTATAACTATGGCTACACCTTC	CASSGQGYNYGYTF
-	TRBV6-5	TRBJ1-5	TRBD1	TGTGCCAGCAGTTACGGGGGGGACAGGAGCAATCAGCCCCAGCATTTT	CASSYGGDRSNQPQHF
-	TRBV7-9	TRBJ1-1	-	TGTGCCAGCAGCAGACCAGGGCTGTCCAACACTGAAGCTTTCTTT	CASSRPGLSNTEAFF
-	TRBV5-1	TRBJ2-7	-	TGCGCCAGCAGCTTACCAGGGTCCCACGAGCAGTACTTC	CASSLPGSHEQYF
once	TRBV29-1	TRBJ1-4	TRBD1	TGCAGCGTTGAAGTTGCACAGACAGGGAATGAAAAACTGTTTTTT	CSVEVAQTGNEKLFF
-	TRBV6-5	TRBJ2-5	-	TGTGCCAGCAGTTTTGGTCGTGGGGGGTCGGAGACCCAGTACTTC	CASSFGRGGSETQYF
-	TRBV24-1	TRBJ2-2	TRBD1	TGTGCCACCAGTGACAATACCCCGGGACAGTTTTCCGGGGAGCTGTTTTTT	CATSDNTPGQFSGELFF
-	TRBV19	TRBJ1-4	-	TGTGCCAGTAGTCAAAGGGGTGCAACTAATGAAAAACTGTTTTTT	CASSQRGATNEKLFF
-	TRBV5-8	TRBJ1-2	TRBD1	TGTGCCAGCAGCTACTGGGACAGGGAGGCCTATGGCTACACCTTC	CASSYWDREAYGYTF
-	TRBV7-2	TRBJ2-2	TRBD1	TGTGCCAGCAGCTCCCCCGACAGGGGGGCCGGGGAGCTGTTTTTT	CASSSPDRGAGELFF
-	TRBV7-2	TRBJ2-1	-	TGTGCCACGGGACTTACGAGCTCCTACAATGAGCAGTTCTTC	CATGLTSSYNEQFF
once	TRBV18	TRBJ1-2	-	TGTGCCAGCTCACCAGATCGAGAGAACTATGGCTACACCTTC	CASSPDRENYGYTF
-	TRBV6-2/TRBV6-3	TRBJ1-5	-	TGTGCCAGCAGTTACCGCGGACTCTCCGGCGGCAATCAGCCCCAGCATTTT	CASSYRGLSGGNQPQHF
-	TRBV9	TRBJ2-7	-	TGTGCCAGCAGCGTGGAGGGGAATAACGAGCAGTACTTC	CASSVEGNNEQYF
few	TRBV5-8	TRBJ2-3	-	TGTGCCAGCAGCTTGGGTACAGGTACTTTCACAGATACGCAGTATTTT	CASSLGTGTFTDTQYF
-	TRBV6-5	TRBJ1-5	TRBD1	TGTGCCAGCAGCCTCGACAGGGGGTATCAGCCCCAGCATTTT	CASSLDRGYQPQHF
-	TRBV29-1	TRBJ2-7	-	TGCAGCGTTTGGAGCTCCTACGAGCAGTACTTC	CSVWSSYEQYF
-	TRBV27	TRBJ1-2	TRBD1	TGTGCCAGCAGTCCTTGGACAGGGCTTAACTATGGCTACACCTTC	CASSPWTGLNYGYTF
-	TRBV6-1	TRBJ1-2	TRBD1	TGTGCCAGCAGTGACGCGGGACAGCGGAGGGGAAACTATGGCTACACCTTC	CASSDAGQRRGNYGYTF
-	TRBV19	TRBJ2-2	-	TGTGCCAGTAGCGGTCGAGTGATGAACACCGGGGAGCTGTTTTTT	CASSGRVMNTGELFF
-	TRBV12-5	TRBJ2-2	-	TGTGCTAGTGGTTTGGTACCTCCCCACCGAGAAAGCGGGGAGCTGTTTTTT	CASGLVPPHRESGELFF
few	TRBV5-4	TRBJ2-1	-	TGTGCCAGCAGCATAGATGGGGAGAATGAGCAGTTCTTC	CASSIDGENEQFF
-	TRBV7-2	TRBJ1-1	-	TGTGCCAGCAGCCCAGGGTGGGACACTGAAGCTTTCTTT	CASSPGWDTEAFF
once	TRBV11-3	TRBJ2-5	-	TGTGCCAGCAGCTTAGGGGGCCATCTCTGGGAGACCCAGTACTTC	CASSLGGHLWETQYF
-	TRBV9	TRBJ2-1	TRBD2	TGTGCCAGCAGCGTAGATCCGGGGGGAAAAACTCGGCAGTTCTTC	CASSVDPGGKTRQFF
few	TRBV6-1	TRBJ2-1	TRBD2	TGTGCCAGCAGTGACGGCGGGAGGGCCTACAATGAGCAGTTCTTC	CASSDGGRAYNEQFF
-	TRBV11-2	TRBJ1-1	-	TGTGCCAGCAGCTTATGGGGCAGAAGGACGAACACTGAAGCTTTCTTT	CASSLWGRRTNTEAFF
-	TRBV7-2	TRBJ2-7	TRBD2	TGTGCCAGCAGCGCCGAACTAGCGGGGGGGCGCGAGCAGTACTTC	CASSAELAGGREQYF
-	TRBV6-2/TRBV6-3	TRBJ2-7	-	TGTGCCAGCAGTTACTCGAGCGGGCCAAGACCTTACGAGCAGTACTTC	CASSYSSGPRPYEQYF
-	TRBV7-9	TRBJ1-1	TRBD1	TGTGCCAGCAGCCCACTTGGACAGGGGAAGTCGAACACTGAAGCTTTCTTT	CASSPLGQGKSNTEAFF
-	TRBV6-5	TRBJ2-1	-	TGTGCCAGCAGTCGCCTCGTGGAGGGAAACAATGAGCAGTTCTTC	CASSRLVEGNNEQFF
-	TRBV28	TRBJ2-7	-	TGTGCCAGCAGTCTCACCCCCCATCCCTACCGCTCGGACGAGCAGTACTTC	CASSLTPHPYRSDEQYF
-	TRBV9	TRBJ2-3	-	TGTGCCAGCAGCCCGTACGGGCGGGGCTACACAGATACGCAGTATTTT	CASSPYGRGYTDTQYF
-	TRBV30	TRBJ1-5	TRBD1	TGTGCCTGGAGTAAGGGACAGAATCAGCCCCAGCATTTT	CAWSKGQNQPQHF